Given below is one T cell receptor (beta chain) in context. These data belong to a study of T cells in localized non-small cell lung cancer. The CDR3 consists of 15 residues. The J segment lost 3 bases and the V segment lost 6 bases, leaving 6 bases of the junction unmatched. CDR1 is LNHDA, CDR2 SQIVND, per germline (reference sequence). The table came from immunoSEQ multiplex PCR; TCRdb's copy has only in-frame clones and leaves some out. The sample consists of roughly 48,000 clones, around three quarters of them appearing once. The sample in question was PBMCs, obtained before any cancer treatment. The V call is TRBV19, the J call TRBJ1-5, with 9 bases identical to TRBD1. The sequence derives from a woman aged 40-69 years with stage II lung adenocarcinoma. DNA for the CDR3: TGTGCCAGTAGGAGGGGACAGGGCCTCAATCAGCCCCAGCATTTT. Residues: CASRRGQGLNQPQHF.